This TCR beta chain appears in the sequencing data of a study of blood T cells in healthy people across ages. Overall study results and limits: TCR beta diversity, measured per million T cells, fell in a roughly linear way with age.

Comment on this clonotype: What it recognizes is unknown.

The second PCR ran about 6 to 12 cycles with a sample-barcoded 5' primer and J-beta primers. The template-switch adaptor, which had 12 random nucleotides, put a tag on each cDNA molecule. TCRdb fed the 5' RACE reads into MiXCR, producing one record per CDR3 protein. The sample lists around 580,000 distinct CDR3 sequences, around half occurring once. V lost 0 bases and J lost 6, with 18 bases in between. The CDR3 is 17 residues long. Germline V CDR1 and CDR2: MNHNY, SVGAGI (reference sequence). The sequence was obtained from a man older than 75 in good health. Material: blood. This chain joins TRBV6-6 and TRBJ2-1; D might be TRBD1 or TRBD2, each matching 5 bases. CDR3: CASSYSNYGTSPNEQFF. The CDR3 DNA follows: TGTGCCAGCAGTTACTCGAATTATGGGACCTCCCCCAATGAGCAGTTCTTC.